This T cell receptor beta chain was recovered during a study of cytomegalovirus exposure and HLA in healthy donors. Overall study results and limits: Among TCR sequences, most were rare, though some public TCRs appeared in many donors. Segments of the TCR beta V type were, in most cases, productive about 87% or about 30% of the time in an earlier analysis. In a later analysis, HLA-associated TCR beta chains were more clonally expanded than equally common others.

Both 60 Vbeta primers and 13 Jbeta primers went into the PCR. Produced via immunoSEQ multiplex PCR; TCRdb's table is partial and in-frame only. Among 90,000 to 140,000 clones listed, around 72% were seen once. V dropped 4 bases and J dropped 3; count of bases not matched to a gene: 8. The CDR3 has 16 residues. The germline V gene encodes CDR1 SGHRS and CDR2 YFSETQ. Concerning this clone: Its antigen is currently unknown.

Sequenced sample: PBMCs. The TCR comes from a male donor in good health and CMV-seronegative. The chain combines TRBV5-1 with TRBJ1-1, with 11 positions matching TRBD1. The chain's CDR3 is CASSPRTGGEHTEAFF. The CDR3 DNA reads as TGCGCCAGCAGCCCAAGGACAGGGGGCGAACACACTGAAGCTTTCTTT.